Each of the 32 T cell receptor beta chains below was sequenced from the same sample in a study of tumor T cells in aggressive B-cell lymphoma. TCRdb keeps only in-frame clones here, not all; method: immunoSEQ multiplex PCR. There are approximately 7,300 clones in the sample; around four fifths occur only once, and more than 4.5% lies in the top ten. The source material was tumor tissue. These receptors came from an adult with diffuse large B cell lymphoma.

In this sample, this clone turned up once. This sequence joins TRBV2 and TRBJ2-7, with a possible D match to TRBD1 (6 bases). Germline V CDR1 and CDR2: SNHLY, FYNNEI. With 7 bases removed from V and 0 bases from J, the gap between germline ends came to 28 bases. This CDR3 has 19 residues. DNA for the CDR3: TGTGCCAGCACCGGATGGGGTAGAACCGGGACACTCAACTCCTACGAGCAGTACTTC. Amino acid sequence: CASTGWGRTGTLNSYEQYF. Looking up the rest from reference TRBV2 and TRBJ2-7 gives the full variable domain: EPEVTQTPSHQVTQMGQEVILRCVPISNHLYFYWYRQILGQKVEFLVSFYNNEISEKSEIFDDQFSVERPDGSNFTLKIRSTKLEDSAMYFCASTGWGRTGTLNSYEQYFGPGTRLTVT.

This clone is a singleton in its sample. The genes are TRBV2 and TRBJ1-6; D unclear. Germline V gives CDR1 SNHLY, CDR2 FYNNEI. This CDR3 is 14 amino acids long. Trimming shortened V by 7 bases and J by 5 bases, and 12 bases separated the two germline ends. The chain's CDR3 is CASTLRGNNSPLHF. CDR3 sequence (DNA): TGTGCCAGCACTTTACGGGGTAATAATTCACCCCTCCACTTT.

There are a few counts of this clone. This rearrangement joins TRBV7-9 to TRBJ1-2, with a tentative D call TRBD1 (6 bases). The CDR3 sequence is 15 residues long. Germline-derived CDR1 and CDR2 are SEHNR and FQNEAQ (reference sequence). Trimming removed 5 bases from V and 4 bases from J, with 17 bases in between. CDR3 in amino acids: CASSAKTGLAYGYTF. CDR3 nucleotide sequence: TGTGCCAGCAGCGCAAAAACAGGGTTGGCCTATGGCTACACCTTC.

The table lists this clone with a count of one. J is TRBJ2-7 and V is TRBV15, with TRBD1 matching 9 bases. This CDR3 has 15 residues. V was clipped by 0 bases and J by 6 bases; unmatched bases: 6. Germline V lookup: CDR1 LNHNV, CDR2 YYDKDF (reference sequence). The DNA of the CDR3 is TGTGCCACCAGCAGAGATTCAGGGACAGGGCGCGAGCAGTACTTC. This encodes CATSRDSGTGREQYF.

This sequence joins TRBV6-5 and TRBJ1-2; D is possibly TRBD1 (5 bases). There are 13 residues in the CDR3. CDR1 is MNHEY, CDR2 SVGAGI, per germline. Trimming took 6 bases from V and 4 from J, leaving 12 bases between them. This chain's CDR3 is CASSLDRFYGYTF. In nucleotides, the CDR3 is TGTGCCAGCAGCCTTGACAGATTCTATGGCTACACCTTC.

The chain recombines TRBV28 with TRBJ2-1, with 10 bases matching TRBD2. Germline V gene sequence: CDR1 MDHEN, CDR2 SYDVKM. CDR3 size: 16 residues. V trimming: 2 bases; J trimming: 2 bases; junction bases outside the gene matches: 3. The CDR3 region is CASSLRSGRAYNEQFF. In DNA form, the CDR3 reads TGTGCCAGCAGTTTAAGGAGCGGGAGGGCCTACAATGAGCAGTTCTTC.

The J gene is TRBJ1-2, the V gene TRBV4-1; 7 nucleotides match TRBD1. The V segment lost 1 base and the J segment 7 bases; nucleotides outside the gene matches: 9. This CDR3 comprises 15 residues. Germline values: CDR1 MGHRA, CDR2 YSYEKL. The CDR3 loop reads CASSQAVDRASGYTF. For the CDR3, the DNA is TGCGCCAGCAGCCAAGCCGTAGACAGGGCCTCTGGCTACACCTTC.

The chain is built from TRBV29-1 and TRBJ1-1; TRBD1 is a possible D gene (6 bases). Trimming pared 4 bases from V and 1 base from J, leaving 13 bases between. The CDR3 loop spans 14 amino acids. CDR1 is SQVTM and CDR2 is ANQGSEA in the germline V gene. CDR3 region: CSVGNAGANTEAFF. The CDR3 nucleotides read TGCAGCGTTGGTAATGCAGGGGCGAACACTGAAGCTTTCTTT.

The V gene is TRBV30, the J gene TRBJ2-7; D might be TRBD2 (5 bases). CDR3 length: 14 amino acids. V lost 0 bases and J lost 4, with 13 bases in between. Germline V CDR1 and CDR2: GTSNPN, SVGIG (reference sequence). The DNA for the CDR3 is TGTGCCTGGAGTGTTCGGGGAATGGGGTACGAGCAGTACTTC. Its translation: CAWSVRGMGYEQYF.

In DNA form, the CDR3 reads TGTGCCAGCAGTTTATCGGTGGGCCAGTGGTACGAGCAGTACTTC. Its translation is CASSLSVGQWYEQYF. The genes are TRBV27 and TRBJ2-7; D uncertain. The CDR3 contains 15 residues. Germline V gives CDR1 MNHEY, CDR2 SMNVEV (reference sequence). V was pared by 0 bases and J by 4 bases, with 13 bases between.

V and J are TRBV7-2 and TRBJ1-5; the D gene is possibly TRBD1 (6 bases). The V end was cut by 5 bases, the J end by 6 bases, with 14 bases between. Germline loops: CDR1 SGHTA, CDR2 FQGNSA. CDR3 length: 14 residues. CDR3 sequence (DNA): TGTGCCAGCAGCGTCACAGGGTGGGGTCAGCCCCAGCATTTT. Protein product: CASSVTGWGQPQHF.

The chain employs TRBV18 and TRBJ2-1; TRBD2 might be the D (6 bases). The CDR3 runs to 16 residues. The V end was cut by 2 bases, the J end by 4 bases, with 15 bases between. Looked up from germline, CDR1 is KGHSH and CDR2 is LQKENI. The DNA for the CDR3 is TGTGCCAGCTCACCATATCGAGGACTATTATACAATGAGCAGTTCTTC. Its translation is CASSPYRGLLYNEQFF.

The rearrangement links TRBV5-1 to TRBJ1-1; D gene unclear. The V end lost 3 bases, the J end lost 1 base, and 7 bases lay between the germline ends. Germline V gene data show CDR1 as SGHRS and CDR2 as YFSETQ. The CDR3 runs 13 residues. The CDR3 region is CASSSRGNTEAFF. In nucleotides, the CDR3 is TGCGCCAGCAGCTCGCGAGGGAACACTGAAGCTTTCTTT. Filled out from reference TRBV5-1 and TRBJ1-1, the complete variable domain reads KAGVTQTPRYLIKTRGQQVTLSCSPISGHRSVSWYQQTPGQGLQFLFEYFSETQRNKGNFPGRFSGRQFSNSRSEMNVSTLELGDSALYLCASSSRGNTEAFFGQGTRLTVV.

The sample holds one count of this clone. CDR3 loop: CASSWGLADDEQYF. The CDR3 DNA reads as TGTGCCAGCAGCTGGGGGCTAGCGGATGACGAGCAGTACTTC. The chain combines TRBV11-2 with TRBJ2-7, with a weak D call TRBD2 (7 bases). The V end lost 4 bases, the J end lost 5 bases, and 15 bases lay between the germline ends. The length of the CDR3 is 14 residues. Germline V gene sequence: CDR1 SGHAT, CDR2 FQNNGV.

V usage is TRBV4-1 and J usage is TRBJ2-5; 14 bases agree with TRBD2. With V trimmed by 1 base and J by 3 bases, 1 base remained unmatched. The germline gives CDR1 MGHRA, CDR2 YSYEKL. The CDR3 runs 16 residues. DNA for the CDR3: TGCGCCAGCAGCCAAGCGGGACTAGCGGGAGAAGAGACCCAGTACTTC. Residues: CASSQAGLAGEETQYF.

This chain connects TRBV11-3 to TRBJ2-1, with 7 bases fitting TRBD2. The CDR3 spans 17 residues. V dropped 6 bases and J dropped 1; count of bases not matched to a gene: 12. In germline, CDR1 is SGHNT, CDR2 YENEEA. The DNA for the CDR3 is TGTGCCAGCAGTCTCAACCCCCCGGGACTATCCTACAATGAGCAGTTCTTC. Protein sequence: CASSLNPPGLSYNEQFF. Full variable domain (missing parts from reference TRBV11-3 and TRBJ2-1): EAGVVQSPRYKIIEKKQPVAFWCNPISGHNTLYWYLQNLGQGPELLIRYENEEAVDDSQLPKDRFSAERLKGVDSTLKIQPAELGDSAVYLCASSLNPPGLSYNEQFFGPGTRLTVL.

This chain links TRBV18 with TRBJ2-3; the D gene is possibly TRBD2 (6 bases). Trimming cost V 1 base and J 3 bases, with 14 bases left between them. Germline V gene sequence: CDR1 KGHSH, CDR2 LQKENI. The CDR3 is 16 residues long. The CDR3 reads CASSPLPGVGTDTQYF. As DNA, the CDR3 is TGTGCCAGCTCACCACTCCCGGGAGTAGGGACAGATACGCAGTATTTT.

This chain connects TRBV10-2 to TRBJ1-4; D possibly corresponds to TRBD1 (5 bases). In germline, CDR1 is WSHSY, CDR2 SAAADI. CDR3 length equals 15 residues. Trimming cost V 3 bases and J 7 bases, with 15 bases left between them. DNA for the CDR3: TGCGCCAGCAGTGACTCGCAGGGATCTTCTGAAAAACTGTTTTTT. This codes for CASSDSQGSSEKLFF.

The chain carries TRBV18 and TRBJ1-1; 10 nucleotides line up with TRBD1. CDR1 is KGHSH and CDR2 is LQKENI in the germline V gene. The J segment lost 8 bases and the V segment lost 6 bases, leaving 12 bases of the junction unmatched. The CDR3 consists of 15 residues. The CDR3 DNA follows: TGTGCCAGCTCCCAGGACAGGGGGATCCCATCAGAAGCTTTCTTT. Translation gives CASSQDRGIPSEAFF.

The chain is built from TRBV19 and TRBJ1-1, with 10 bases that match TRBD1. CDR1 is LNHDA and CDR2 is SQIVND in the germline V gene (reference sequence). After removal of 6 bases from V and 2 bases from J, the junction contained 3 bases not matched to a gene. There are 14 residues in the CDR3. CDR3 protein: CASRDRGRNTEAFF. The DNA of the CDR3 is TGTGCCAGTAGAGACAGGGGGCGCAACACTGAAGCTTTCTTT.

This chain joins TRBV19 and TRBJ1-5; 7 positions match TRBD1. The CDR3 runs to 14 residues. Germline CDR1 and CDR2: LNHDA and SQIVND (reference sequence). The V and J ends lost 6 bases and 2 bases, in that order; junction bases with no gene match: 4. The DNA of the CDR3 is TGTGCCAGTAGAGGGGGCGTCGGCAATCAGCCCCAGCATTTT. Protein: CASRGGVGNQPQHF.

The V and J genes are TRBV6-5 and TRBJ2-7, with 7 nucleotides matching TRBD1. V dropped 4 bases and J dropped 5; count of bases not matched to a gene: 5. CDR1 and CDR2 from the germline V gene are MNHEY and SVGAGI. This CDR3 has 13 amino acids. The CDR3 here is CASSWDRRDEQYF. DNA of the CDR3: TGTGCCAGCAGTTGGGACAGACGGGACGAGCAGTACTTC.

The CDR3 nucleotides are TGTGCCACACTGGGGGGATCTAACTATGGCTACACCTTC. Residues: CATLGGSNYGYTF. The V and J genes are TRBV6-5 and TRBJ1-2; D might be TRBD1 (5 bases). Between the trimmed V and J ends, which lost 10 bases and 0 bases, there was a span of 12 bases. Germline V gene sequence: CDR1 MNHEY, CDR2 SVGAGI. The CDR3 is 13 residues long.

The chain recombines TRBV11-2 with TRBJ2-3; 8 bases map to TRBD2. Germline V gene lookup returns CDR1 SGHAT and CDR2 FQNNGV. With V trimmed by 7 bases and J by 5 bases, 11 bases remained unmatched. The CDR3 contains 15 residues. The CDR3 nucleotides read TGTGCCAGCACCACCCTCCGGGGGGGCATAGATACGCAGTATTTT. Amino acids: CASTTLRGGIDTQYF. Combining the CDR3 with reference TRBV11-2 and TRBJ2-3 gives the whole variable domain EAGVAQSPRYKIIEKRQSVAFWCNPISGHATLYWYQQILGQGPKLLIQFQNNGVVDDSQLPKDRFSAERLKGVDSTLKIQPAKLEDSAVYLCASTTLRGGIDTQYFGPGTRLTVL.

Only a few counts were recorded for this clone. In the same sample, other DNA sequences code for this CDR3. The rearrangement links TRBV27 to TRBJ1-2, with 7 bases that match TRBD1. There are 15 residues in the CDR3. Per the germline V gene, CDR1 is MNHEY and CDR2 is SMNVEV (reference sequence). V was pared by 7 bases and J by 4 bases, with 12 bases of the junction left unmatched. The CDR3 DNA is TGTGCCAGCAAACAAACAGGGGCCAGTACCTATGGCTACACCTTC. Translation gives CASKQTGASTYGYTF.

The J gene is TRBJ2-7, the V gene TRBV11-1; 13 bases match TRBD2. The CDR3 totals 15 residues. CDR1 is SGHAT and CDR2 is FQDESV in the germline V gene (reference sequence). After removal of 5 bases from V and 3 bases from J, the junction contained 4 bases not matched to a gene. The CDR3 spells CASSRLAGGYYEQYF. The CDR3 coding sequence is TGTGCCAGCAGCCGACTAGCGGGAGGCTACTACGAGCAGTACTTC.

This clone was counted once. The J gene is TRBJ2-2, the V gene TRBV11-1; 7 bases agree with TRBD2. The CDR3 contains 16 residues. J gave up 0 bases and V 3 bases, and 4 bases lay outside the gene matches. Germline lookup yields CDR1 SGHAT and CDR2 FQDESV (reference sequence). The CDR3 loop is CASSFSSGTNTGELFF. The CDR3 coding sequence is TGTGCCAGCAGCTTTTCTAGCGGAACGAACACCGGGGAGCTGTTTTTT.

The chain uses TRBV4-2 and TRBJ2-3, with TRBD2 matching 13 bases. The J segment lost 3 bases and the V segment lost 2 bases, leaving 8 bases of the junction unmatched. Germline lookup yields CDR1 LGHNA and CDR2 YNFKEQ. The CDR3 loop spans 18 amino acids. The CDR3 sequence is CASSQYRGGLAGTDTQYF. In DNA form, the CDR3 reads TGTGCCAGCAGCCAATACCGAGGGGGACTAGCGGGGACAGATACGCAGTATTTT.

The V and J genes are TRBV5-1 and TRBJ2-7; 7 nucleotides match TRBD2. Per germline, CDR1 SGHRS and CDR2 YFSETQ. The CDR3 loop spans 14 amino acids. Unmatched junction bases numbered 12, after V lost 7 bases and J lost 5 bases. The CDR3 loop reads CASSGGRGQDEQYF. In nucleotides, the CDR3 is TGCGCCAGCTCGGGAGGCAGAGGGCAGGACGAGCAGTACTTC.

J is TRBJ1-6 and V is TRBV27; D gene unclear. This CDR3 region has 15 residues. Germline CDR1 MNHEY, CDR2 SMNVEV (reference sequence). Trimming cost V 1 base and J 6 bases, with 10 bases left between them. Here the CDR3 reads CASSLFWATNSPLHF. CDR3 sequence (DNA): TGTGCCAGCAGTTTATTTTGGGCGACTAATTCACCCCTCCACTTT.

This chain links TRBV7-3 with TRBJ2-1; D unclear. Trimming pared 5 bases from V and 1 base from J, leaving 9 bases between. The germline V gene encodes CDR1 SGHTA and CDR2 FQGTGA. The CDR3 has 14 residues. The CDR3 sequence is CASSPHKSYNEQFF. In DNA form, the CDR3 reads TGTGCCAGCAGCCCCCACAAGTCCTACAATGAGCAGTTCTTC.

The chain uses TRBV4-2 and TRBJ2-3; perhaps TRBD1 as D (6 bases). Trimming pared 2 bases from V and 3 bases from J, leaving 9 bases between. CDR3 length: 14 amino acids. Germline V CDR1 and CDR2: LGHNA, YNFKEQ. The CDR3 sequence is CASSQMDRTDTQYF. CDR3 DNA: TGTGCCAGCAGCCAAATGGACAGAACAGATACGCAGTATTTT.